Below, 17 T cell receptor beta chains from the same sample are listed, as sequenced in a study of cytomegalovirus exposure and HLA in healthy donors. Primers included in the PCR were 60 Vbeta and 13 Jbeta primers. Libraries were prepared by immunoSEQ multiplex PCR; TCRdb keeps only in-frame clonotypes and omits some of them. The sample holds about 160,000 clones, 60% to 85% seen once. Material: PBMCs. The receptors stem from a man aged 45-65 years in good health and CMV-seropositive.

In its sample, this clone was seen once. This chain links TRBV28 with TRBJ2-7; 7 bases align to TRBD2. The CDR3 runs to 13 residues. The V gene's germline CDR1 is MDHEN and CDR2 SYDVKM. With V trimmed by 6 bases and J by 3 bases, 5 bases remained unmatched. CDR3 sequence: CASSPGEGYEQYF. CDR3 DNA sequence: TGTGCCAGCAGCCCTGGGGAGGGCTACGAGCAGTACTTC. Combining the CDR3 with reference TRBV28 and TRBJ2-7 gives the whole variable domain DVKVTQSSRYLVKRTGEKVFLECVQDMDHENMFWYRQDPGLGLRLIYFSYDVKMKEKGDIPEGYSVSREKKERFSLILESASTNQTSMYLCASSPGEGYEQYFGPGTRLTVT.

The chain carries TRBV5-4 and TRBJ2-7; the match to TRBD1 covers 8 bases. This CDR3 spans 15 amino acids. Unmatched junction bases numbered 2, after V lost 0 bases and J lost 0 bases. Germline CDR1 SGHNT, CDR2 YYREEE (reference sequence). CDR3 coding DNA: TGTGCCAGCAGCTTGGCCGGACAGGGCTCCTACGAGCAGTACTTC. Its translation: CASSLAGQGSYEQYF.

The V gene is TRBV5-6, the J gene TRBJ2-1; D possibly corresponds to TRBD2 (5 bases). The germline V and J ends were trimmed by 1 base and 3 bases, with 17 bases remaining between them. Germline V gene data show CDR1 as SGHDT and CDR2 as YYEEEE. The CDR3 extends over 17 amino acids. CDR3 in amino acids: CASSLPTAGIHYNEQFF. Written as DNA, the CDR3 is TGTGCCAGCAGCTTGCCTACGGCGGGTATCCACTACAATGAGCAGTTCTTC.

The chain uses TRBV10-3 and TRBJ1-1; 7 bases align to TRBD1. Germline V gives CDR1 ENHRY, CDR2 SYGVKD. V dropped 2 bases and J dropped 6; count of bases not matched to a gene: 6. The CDR3 runs to 14 residues. The CDR3 loop is CAISERGQGAEAFF. For the CDR3, the DNA is TGTGCCATCAGTGAGAGGGGGCAGGGGGCTGAAGCTTTCTTT.

This clone was seen once. The chain recombines TRBV7-2 with TRBJ1-2; D gene uncertain. The germline V gene has CDR1 SGHTA and CDR2 FQGNSA. The CDR3 sequence is 14 residues long. With 1 base removed from V and 4 bases from J, the gap between germline ends came to 10 bases. The CDR3 nucleotides read TGTGCCAGCAGCTTAGGACTAACCGGCTATGGCTACACCTTC. Translated: CASSLGLTGYGYTF.

The chain employs TRBV19 and TRBJ1-2, with TRBD1 identical over 8 bases. After removal of 11 bases from V and 8 bases from J, the junction contained 19 bases not matched to a gene. The CDR3 loop spans 15 amino acids. The germline gives CDR1 LNHDA, CDR2 SQIVND (reference sequence). The CDR3 protein is CAVPVSGQAVGGYTF. The CDR3 nucleotides read TGTGCCGTTCCCGTCTCGGGACAGGCGGTCGGGGGCTACACCTTC.

The rearrangement joins TRBV11-3 to TRBJ2-1, with 7 nucleotides matching TRBD1. The junction had 4 bases not matched to a gene; V was cut back by 1 base and J by 4 bases. This CDR3 is built from 15 residues. Germline loops: CDR1 SGHNT, CDR2 YENEEA. CDR3 sequence reads: CASSLGGQVYNEQFF. The CDR3 DNA reads as TGTGCCAGCAGCTTAGGTGGACAGGTTTACAATGAGCAGTTCTTC.

The J gene is TRBJ1-2, the V gene TRBV19; TRBD1 might be the D (5 bases). Trimming cost V 8 bases and J 6 bases, with 25 bases left between them. This CDR3 has 16 residues. Germline CDR1 and CDR2: LNHDA and SQIVND (reference sequence). CDR3 amino acids: CASCRTRDSLQHGYTF. The CDR3, as DNA: TGTGCCAGTTGTAGGACTAGGGACTCCTTACAACATGGCTACACCTTC.

This rearrangement joins TRBV14 to TRBJ2-1; TRBD2 matches at 14 bases. The CDR3 covers 15 residues. Looked up from germline, CDR1 is SGHDN and CDR2 is FVKESK. Losses at the gene ends were 4 bases for V and 7 bases for J; bases not matched to a gene: 3. CDR3 amino acids: CASSRLAGGRNEQFF. The CDR3 DNA is TGTGCCAGCAGCCGACTAGCGGGGGGGCGTAATGAGCAGTTCTTC.

This clone was counted only a few times. The chain has TRBV5-1 and TRBJ2-3, with 8 bases fitting TRBD2. The V gene's germline CDR1 is SGHRS and CDR2 YFSETQ. This CDR3 has 16 amino acids. Unmatched junction bases numbered 13, after V lost 5 bases and J lost 5 bases. In DNA form, the CDR3 reads TGCGCCAGCAGTACAAGAAACGCGGGGGGCGGAGATACGCAGTATTTT. It is translated as CASSTRNAGGGDTQYF.

The rearrangement links TRBV6-1 to TRBJ1-6; tentative D call: TRBD1 (5 bases). The germline V gene encodes CDR1 MNHNS and CDR2 SASEGT. V was trimmed by 1 base and J by 10 bases, leaving 14 bases between them. The CDR3 consists of 15 residues. The CDR3: CASSEVAGVRSPLHF. In nucleotides, the CDR3 is TGTGCCAGCAGTGAAGTTGCGGGGGTTCGGTCACCCCTCCACTTT.

On this clone itself: Distinct nucleotide sequences in the sample also encode this CDR3. The V gene is TRBV5-1, the J gene TRBJ1-4; possibly TRBD1 for D (5 bases). From germline, CDR1 is SGHRS and CDR2 YFSETQ. There are 14 residues in the CDR3. Trimming took off 3 bases at V and 7 bases at J, with 13 bases between the two ends. CDR3 amino acids: CASSSGLEGEKLFF. CDR3 nucleotide sequence: TGCGCCAGCAGCTCGGGACTGGAGGGTGAAAAACTGTTTTTT.

As concerns this clone: Other DNA sequences within the sample encode an identical CDR3. The J gene is TRBJ2-1, the V gene TRBV6-5, with 7 positions matching TRBD1. Per the germline V gene, CDR1 is MNHEY and CDR2 is SVGAGI. The CDR3 sequence is 16 residues long. Trimming removed 0 bases from V and 0 bases from J; junction bases left unmatched: 2. In nucleotides, the CDR3 is TGTGCCAGCAGTTACTCTCCAGGGGGCTCCTACAATGAGCAGTTCTTC. Its translation: CASSYSPGGSYNEQFF.

This clone was counted between two and nine times. This chain joins TRBV28 and TRBJ1-6, with unresolved D. The CDR3 is made up of 15 amino acids. Germline-derived CDR1 and CDR2 are MDHEN and SYDVKM. Trimming shortened V by 1 base and J by 7 bases, and 11 bases separated the two germline ends. The CDR3 DNA reads TGTGCCAGCAGTTTATACCGCCAGATAAATTCACCCCTCCACTTT. It codes for CASSLYRQINSPLHF.

This clone was seen once. The chain carries TRBV5-1 and TRBJ1-2; the match to TRBD1 covers 11 bases. The V gene's germline CDR1 is SGHRS and CDR2 YFSETQ. The CDR3 loop spans 16 amino acids. The V segment lost 4 bases and the J segment 2 bases; nucleotides outside the gene matches: 7. The CDR3 protein is CASSPGTGGDNYGYTF. CDR3 sequence (DNA): TGCGCCAGCAGCCCCGGGACAGGGGGTGACAACTATGGCTACACCTTC.

The rearrangement uses TRBV6-6 and TRBJ1-1; D call uncertain. V was cut by 2 bases and J by 0 bases, with 10 bases left in between. CDR3 length: 15 residues. CDR1 MNHNY and CDR2 SVGAGI come from the germline V gene (reference sequence). CDR3 amino acids: CASSYPWELNTEAFF. Written as DNA, the CDR3 is TGTGCCAGCAGTTACCCCTGGGAGTTGAACACTGAAGCTTTCTTT.

In this sample, this clone turned up once. This rearrangement joins TRBV5-5 to TRBJ2-7, with 8 bases lining up with TRBD1. The V segment lost 6 bases and the J segment 3 bases; nucleotides outside the gene matches: 8. The length of the CDR3 is 14 residues. CDR1 and CDR2 (germline): SGHKS, YYEKEE (reference sequence). The CDR3 is CASTWGRGLYEQYF. The CDR3, as DNA: TGTGCCAGCACCTGGGGCAGGGGGCTCTACGAGCAGTACTTC.